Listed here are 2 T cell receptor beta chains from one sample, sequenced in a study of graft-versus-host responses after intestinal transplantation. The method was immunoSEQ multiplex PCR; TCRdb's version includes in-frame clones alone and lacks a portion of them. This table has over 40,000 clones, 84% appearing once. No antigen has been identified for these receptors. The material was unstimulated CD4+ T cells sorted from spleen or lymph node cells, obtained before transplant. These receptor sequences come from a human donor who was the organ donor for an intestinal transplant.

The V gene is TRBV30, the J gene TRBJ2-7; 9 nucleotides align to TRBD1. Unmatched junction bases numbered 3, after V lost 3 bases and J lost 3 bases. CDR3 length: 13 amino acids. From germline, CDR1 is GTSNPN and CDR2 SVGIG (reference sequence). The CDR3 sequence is CAWRPDRGYEQYF. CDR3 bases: TGTGCCTGGAGACCGGACAGGGGCTACGAGCAGTACTTC. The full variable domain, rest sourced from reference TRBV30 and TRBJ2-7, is SQTIHQWPATLVQPVGSPLSLECTVEGTSNPNLYWYRQAAGRGLQLLFYSVGIGQISSEVPQNLSASRPQDRQFILSSKKLLLSDSGFYLCAWRPDRGYEQYFGPGTRLTVT.

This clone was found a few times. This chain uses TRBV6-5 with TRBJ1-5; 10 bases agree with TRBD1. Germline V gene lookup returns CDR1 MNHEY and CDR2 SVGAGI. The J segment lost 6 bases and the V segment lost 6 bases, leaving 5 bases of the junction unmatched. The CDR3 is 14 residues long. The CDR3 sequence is CASRPGQGSQPQHF. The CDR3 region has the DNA TGTGCCAGCAGGCCGGGACAGGGGTCTCAGCCCCAGCATTTT.